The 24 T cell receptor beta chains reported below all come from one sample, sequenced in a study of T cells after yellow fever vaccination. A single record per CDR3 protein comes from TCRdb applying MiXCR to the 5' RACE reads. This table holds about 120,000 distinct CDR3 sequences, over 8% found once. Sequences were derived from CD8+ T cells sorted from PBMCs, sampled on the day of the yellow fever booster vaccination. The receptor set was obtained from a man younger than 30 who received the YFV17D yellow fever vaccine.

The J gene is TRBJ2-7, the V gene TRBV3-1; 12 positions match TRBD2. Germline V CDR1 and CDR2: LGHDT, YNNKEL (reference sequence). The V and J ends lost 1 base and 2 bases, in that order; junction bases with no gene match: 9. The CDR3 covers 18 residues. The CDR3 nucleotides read TGTGCCAGCAGCCAAGGACTAGCGGGGGCCAGTTTCGCCTACGAGCAGTACTTC. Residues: CASSQGLAGASFAYEQYF.

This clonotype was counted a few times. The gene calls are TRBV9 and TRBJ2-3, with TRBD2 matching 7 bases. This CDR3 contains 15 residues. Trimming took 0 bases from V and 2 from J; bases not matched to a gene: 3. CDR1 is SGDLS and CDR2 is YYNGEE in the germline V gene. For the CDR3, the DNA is TGTGCCAGCAGCGTAGACGGGGGGTACACAGATACGCAGTATTTT. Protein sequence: CASSVDGGYTDTQYF.

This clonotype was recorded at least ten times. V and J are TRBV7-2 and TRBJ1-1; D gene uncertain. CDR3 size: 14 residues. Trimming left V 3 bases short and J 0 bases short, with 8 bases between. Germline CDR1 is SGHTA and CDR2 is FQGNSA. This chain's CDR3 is CASSLEFMNTEAFF. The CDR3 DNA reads TGTGCCAGCAGCTTGGAATTCATGAACACTGAAGCTTTCTTT.

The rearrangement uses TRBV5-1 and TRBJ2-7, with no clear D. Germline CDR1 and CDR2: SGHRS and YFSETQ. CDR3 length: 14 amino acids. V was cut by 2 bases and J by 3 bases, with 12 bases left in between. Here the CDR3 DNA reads TGCGCCAGCAGCTTTTCCGGTTCCTACTACGAGCAGTACTTC. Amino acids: CASSFSGSYYEQYF. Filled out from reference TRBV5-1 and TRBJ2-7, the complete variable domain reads KAGVTQTPRYLIKTRGQQVTLSCSPISGHRSVSWYQQTPGQGLQFLFEYFSETQRNKGNFPGRFSGRQFSNSRSEMNVSTLELGDSALYLCASSFSGSYYEQYFGPGTRLTVT.

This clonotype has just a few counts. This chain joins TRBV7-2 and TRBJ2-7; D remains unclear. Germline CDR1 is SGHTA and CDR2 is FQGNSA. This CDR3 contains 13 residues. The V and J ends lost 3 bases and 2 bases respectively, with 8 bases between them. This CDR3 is CASSFGYTYEQYF. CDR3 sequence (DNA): TGTGCCAGCAGCTTCGGTTACACCTACGAGCAGTACTTC.

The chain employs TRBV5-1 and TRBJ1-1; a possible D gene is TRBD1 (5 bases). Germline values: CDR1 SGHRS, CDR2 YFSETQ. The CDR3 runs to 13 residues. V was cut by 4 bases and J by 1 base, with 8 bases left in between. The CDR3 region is CASSDRPNTEAFF. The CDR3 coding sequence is TGCGCCAGCAGCGACAGACCGAACACTGAAGCTTTCTTT. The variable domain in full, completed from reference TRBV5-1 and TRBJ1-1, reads KAGVTQTPRYLIKTRGQQVTLSCSPISGHRSVSWYQQTPGQGLQFLFEYFSETQRNKGNFPGRFSGRQFSNSRSEMNVSTLELGDSALYLCASSDRPNTEAFFGQGTRLTVV.

Here the CDR3 reads CSAPTGDFSDTQYF. In nucleotides, the CDR3 is TGCAGTGCCCCTACTGGGGACTTTTCAGATACGCAGTATTTT. The gene calls are TRBV20-1 and TRBJ2-3; D may be TRBD2 (6 bases). The CDR3 extends over 14 amino acids. Trimming shortened V by 6 bases and J by 4 bases, and 17 bases separated the two germline ends. Germline V gene lookup returns CDR1 DFQATT and CDR2 SNEGSKA (reference sequence).

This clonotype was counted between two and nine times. CDR3 residues: CASSQEPLGTAYEQYF. The CDR3 nucleotides read TGCGCCAGCAGCCAAGAGCCCCTCGGGACAGCCTACGAGCAGTACTTC. V usage is TRBV4-1 and J usage is TRBJ2-7, with TRBD1 identical over 7 bases. J was trimmed by 2 bases and V by 0 bases; bases with no gene match: 7. This CDR3 region has 16 residues. Germline CDR1 is MGHRA and CDR2 is YSYEKL.

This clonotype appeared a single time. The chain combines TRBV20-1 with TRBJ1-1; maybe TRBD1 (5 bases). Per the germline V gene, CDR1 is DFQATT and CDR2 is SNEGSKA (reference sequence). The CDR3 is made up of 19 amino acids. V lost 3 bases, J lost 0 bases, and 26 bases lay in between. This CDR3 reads CSARILGRGPENMNTEAFF. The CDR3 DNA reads TGCAGTGCTAGGATATTGGGGCGCGGACCAGAAAATATGAACACTGAAGCTTTCTTT.

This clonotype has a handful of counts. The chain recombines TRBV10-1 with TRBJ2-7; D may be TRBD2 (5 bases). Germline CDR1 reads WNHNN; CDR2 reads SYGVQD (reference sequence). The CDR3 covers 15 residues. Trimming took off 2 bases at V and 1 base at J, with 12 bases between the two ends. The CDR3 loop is CASSEVPGTSYEQYF. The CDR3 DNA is TGCGCCAGCAGTGAGGTTCCGGGAACGTCCTACGAGCAGTACTTC.

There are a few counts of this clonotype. In nucleotides, the CDR3 is TGTGCCAGCAGTTACTCCCGCTACGAGCAGTACTTC. This gives the protein CASSYSRYEQYF. The chain couples TRBV6-2 or TRBV6-3 to TRBJ2-7; D is ambiguous. Trimming stripped 0 bases from V and 3 bases from J, with 3 bases between. CDR1 and CDR2 from the germline V gene are MNHEY and SVGEGT. CDR3 length: 12 residues.

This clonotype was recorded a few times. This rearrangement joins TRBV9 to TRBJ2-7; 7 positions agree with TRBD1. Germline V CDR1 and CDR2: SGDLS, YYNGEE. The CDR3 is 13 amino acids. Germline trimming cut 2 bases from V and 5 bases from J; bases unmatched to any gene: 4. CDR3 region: CASSVTGSNEQYF. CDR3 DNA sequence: TGTGCCAGCAGCGTGACAGGGTCGAACGAGCAGTACTTC.

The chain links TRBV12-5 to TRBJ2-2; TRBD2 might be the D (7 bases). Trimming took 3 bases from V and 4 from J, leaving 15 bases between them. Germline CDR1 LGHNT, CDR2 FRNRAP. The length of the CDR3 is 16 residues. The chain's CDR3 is CASGFPGGPLTGELFF. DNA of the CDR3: TGTGCTAGTGGTTTTCCGGGGGGCCCACTCACCGGGGAGCTGTTTTTT. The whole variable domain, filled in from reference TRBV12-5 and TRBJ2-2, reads DARVTQTPRHKVTEMGQEVTMRCQPILGHNTVFWYRQTMMQGLELLAYFRNRAPLDDSGMPKDRFSAEMPDATLATLKIQPSEPRDSAVYFCASGFPGGPLTGELFFGEGSRLTVL.

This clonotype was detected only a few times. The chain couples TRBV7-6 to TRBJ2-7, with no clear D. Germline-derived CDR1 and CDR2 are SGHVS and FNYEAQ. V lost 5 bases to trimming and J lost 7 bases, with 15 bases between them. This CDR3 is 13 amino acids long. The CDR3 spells CASSSNSLGEQYF. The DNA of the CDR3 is TGTGCCAGCAGCAGCAACAGCCTTGGGGAGCAGTACTTC.

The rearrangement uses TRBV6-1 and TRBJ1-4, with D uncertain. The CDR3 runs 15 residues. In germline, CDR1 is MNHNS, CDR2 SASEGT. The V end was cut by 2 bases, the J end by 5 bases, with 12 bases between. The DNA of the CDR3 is TGTGCCAGCAGTGAATTGAGCACAGAGAATGAAAAACTGTTTTTT. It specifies CASSELSTENEKLFF.

The CDR3 loop reads CASSFSPGTEHTGELFF. The CDR3 bases are TGTGCCAGCAGTTTTTCCCCCGGGACAGAGCACACCGGGGAGCTGTTTTTT. This chain joins TRBV6-5 and TRBJ2-2; 7 nucleotides line up with TRBD1. The germline V gene encodes CDR1 MNHEY and CDR2 SVGAGI. The CDR3 runs to 17 residues. The ends lost 4 bases at V and 3 bases at J; junction bases unmatched: 11.

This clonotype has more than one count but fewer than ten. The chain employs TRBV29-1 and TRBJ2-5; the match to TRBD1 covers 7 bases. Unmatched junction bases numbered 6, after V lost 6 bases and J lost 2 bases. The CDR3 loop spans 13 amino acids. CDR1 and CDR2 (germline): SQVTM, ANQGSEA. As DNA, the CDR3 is TGCAGCGTCCAACAGGGGACACAAGAGACCCAGTACTTC. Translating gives CSVQQGTQETQYF. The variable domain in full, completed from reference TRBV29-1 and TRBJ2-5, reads SAVISQKPSRDICQRGTSLTIQCQVDSQVTMMFWYRQQPGQSLTLIATANQGSEATYESGFVIDKFPISRPNLTFSTLTVSNMSPEDSSIYLCSVQQGTQETQYFGPGTRLLVL.

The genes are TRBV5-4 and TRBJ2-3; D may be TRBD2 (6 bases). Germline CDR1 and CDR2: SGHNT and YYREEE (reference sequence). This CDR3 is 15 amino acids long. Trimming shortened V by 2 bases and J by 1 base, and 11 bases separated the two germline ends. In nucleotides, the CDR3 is TGTGCCAGCAGCTTCAACGGCGGGGGCACAGATACGCAGTATTTT. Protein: CASSFNGGGTDTQYF.

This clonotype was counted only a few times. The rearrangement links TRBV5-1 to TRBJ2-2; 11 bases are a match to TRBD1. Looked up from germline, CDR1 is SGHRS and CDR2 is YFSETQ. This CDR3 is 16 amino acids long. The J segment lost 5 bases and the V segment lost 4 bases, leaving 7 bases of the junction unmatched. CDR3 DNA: TGCGCCAGCAGCCGACGGACAGGGGGCCGAACCGGGGAGCTGTTTTTT. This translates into CASSRRTGGRTGELFF.

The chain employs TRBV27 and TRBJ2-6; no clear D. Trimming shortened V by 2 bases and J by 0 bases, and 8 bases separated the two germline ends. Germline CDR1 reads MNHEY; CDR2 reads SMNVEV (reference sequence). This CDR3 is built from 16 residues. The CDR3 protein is CASSLLGGSGANVLTF. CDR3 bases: TGTGCCAGCAGTTTACTGGGTGGCTCTGGGGCCAACGTCCTGACTTTC.

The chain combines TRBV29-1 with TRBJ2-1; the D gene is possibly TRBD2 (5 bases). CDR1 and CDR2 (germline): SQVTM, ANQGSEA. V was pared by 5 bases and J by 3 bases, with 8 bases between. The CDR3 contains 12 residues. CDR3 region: CSVLTSYNEQFF. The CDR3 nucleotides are TGCAGCGTTCTAACTAGCTACAATGAGCAGTTCTTC.

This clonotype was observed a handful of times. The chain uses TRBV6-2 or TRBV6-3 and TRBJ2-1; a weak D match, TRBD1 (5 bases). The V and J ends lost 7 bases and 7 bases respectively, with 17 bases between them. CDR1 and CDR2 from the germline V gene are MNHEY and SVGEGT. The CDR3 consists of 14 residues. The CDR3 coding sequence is TGTGCCAGCACCTACTCGTACAGGATGAATGAGCAGTTCTTC. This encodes CASTYSYRMNEQFF.

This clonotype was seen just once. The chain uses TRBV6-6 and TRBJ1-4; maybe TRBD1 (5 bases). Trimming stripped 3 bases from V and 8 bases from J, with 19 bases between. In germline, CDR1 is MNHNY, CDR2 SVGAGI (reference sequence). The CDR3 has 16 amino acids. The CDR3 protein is CASSYEVAGLGEKLFF. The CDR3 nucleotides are TGTGCCAGCAGTTATGAGGTGGCAGGGCTGGGCGAAAAACTGTTTTTT.

CDR3 in DNA: TGTGCCAGCAGCTTAGCGGGGGGCATCCACTATGAGCAGTTCTTC. Residues: CASSLAGGIHYEQFF. This chain connects TRBV11-2 to TRBJ2-1, with D tentatively TRBD2 (7 bases). V shed 1 base and J shed 8 bases, with 15 bases lying between them. From germline, CDR1 is SGHAT and CDR2 FQNNGV. The CDR3 runs 15 residues.